This T cell receptor (beta chain) was found in a study of T cells in women clearing cervical HPV infection. A note on this clone: The read gets to within 3 residues of the CDR3 end, and the germline J gene fills in the rest.

Germline V gene lookup returns CDR1 SGHRS and CDR2 YFSETQ. The CDR3 runs to 15 residues. Profiled with immunoSEQ multiplex PCR; TCRdb holds only in-frame clones, not every one. The sample table sets out approximately 34,000 clones. The sequencing sample was made of blood buffy coat. This TCR derives from a woman aged 18 to 75 with a cervical HPV16 infection that either progressed to CIN3+ or cleared (not recorded which). The genes are TRBV5-1 and TRBJ2-5; 11 bases are shared with TRBD1. CDR3 bases read: TGCGCCAGCAGCTTCGGACAGGGGGCTATCCTAACC. Protein product: CASSFGQGAILT. From start to end, the CDR3 is CASSFGQGAILTQYF.